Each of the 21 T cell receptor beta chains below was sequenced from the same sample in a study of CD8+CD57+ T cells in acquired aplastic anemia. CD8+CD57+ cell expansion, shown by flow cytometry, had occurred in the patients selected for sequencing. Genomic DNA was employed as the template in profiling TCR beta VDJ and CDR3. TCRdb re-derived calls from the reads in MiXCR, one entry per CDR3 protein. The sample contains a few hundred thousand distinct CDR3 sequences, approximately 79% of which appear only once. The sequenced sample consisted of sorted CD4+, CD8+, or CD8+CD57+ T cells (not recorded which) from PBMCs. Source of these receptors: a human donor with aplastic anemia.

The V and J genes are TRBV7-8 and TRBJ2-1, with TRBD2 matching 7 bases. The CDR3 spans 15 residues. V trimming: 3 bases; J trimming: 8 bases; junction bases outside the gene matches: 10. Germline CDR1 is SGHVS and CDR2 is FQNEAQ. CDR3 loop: CASSLLAVPRDEQFF. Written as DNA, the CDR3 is TGTGCCAGCAGCTTGCTAGCGGTCCCCCGGGATGAGCAGTTCTTC.

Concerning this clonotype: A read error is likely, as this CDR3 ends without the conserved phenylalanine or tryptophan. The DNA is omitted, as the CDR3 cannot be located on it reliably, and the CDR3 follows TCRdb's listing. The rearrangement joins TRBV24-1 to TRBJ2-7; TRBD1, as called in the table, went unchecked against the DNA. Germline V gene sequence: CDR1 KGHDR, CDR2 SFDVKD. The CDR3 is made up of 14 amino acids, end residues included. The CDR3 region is CATSDTGTGYGQLT.

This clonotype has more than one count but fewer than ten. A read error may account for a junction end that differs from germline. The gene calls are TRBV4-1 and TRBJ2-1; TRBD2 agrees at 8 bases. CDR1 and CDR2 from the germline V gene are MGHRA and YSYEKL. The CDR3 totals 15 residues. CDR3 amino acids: CASSIAGTSSNEQFF. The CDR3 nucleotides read TGTGCCAGTAGTATAGCGGGGACTTCTTCCAATGAGCAGTTCTTC.

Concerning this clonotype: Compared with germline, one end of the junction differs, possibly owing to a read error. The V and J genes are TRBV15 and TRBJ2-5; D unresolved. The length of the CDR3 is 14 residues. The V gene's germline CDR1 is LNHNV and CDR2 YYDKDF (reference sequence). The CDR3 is CATSRNSFQQTQYF. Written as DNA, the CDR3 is TGTGCCACCAGCAGGAACTCGTTCCAACAGACCCAGTACTTC.

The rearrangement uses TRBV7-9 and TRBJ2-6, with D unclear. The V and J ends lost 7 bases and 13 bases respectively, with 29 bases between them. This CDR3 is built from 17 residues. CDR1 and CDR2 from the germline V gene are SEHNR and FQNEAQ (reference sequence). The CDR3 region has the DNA TGTGCCAGCACCCTAGGTCTGGTACGGTATACTGACAATGTCCTGACTTTC. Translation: CASTLGLVRYTDNVLTF.

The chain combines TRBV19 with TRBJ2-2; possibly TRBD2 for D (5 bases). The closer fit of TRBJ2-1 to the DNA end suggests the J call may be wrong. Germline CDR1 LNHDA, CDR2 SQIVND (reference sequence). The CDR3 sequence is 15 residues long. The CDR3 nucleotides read TGTGCCAGTAGCTGGACGGGAAGCTATTCCAATGAGCAGTTCTTC. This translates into CASSWTGSYSNEQFF.

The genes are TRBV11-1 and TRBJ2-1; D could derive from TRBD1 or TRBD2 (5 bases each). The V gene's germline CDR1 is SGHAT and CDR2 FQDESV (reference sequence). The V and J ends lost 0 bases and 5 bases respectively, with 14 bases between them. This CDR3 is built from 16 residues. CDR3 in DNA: TGTGCCAGCAGCTTAGCATCAGCGGACACCCACAATGAGCAGTTCTTC. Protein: CASSLASADTHNEQFF.

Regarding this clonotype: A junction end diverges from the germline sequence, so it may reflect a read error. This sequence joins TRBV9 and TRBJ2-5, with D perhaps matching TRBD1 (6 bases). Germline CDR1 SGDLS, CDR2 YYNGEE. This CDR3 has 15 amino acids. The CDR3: CASSAGTNVQETQYF. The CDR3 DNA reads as TGCGCCAGCAGCGCCGGGACAAACGTCCAAGAGACCCAGTACTTC.

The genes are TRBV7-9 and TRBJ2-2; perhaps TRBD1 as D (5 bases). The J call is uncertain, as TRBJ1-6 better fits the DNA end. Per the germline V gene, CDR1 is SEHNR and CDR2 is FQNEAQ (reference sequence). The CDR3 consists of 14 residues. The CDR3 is CASSPVGEGAPLHF. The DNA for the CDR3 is TGTGCCAGCAGCCCCGTAGGGGAGGGTGCACCCCTCCACTTT.

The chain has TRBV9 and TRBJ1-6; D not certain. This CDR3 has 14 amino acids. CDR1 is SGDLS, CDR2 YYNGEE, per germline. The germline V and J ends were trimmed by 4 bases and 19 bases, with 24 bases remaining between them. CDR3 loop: CASSLSSYNPHLHF. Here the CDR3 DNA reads TGTGCCAGCAGCTTGAGTTCCTATAATCCGCACCTTCACTTT.

For the CDR3, the DNA is TGTGCCAGCAGCGTGACTCTATCACAGCCCTATCATTACACCTTC. It codes for CASSVTLSQPYHYTF. The chain carries TRBV7-2 and TRBJ1-2; D not certain. The CDR3 has 15 residues. V was shortened by 5 bases and J by 11 bases, with 24 bases between the two germline ends. CDR1 and CDR2 from the germline V gene are SGHTA and FQGNSA.

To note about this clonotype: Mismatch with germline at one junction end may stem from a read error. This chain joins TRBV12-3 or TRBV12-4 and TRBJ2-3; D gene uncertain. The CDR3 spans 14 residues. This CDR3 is CASSLGQYAYTQCF. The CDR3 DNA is TGTGCCAGCAGTCTCGGGCAGTATGCCTATACGCAGTGTTTT.

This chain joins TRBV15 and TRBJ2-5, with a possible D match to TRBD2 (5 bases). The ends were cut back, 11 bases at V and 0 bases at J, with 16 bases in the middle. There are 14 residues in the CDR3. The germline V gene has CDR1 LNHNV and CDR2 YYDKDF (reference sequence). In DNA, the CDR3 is TGTGCCTACAGCAGAGCGGCATACCAAGAGACCCAGTACTTC. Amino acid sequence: CAYSRAAYQETQYF.

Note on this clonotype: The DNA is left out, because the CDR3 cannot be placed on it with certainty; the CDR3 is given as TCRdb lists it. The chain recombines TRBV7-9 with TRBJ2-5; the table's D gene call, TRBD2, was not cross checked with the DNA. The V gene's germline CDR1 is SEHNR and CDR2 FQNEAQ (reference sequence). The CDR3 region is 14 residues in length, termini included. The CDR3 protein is CASSAVAGTQYFWF.

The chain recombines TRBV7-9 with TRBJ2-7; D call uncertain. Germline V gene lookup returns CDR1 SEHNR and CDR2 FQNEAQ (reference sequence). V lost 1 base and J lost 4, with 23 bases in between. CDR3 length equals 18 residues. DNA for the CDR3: TGTGCCAGCAGCTTAGGGGCCGACGAGACATCCCTTTGGTACGAGCAGTACGTC. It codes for CASSLGADETSLWYEQYV.

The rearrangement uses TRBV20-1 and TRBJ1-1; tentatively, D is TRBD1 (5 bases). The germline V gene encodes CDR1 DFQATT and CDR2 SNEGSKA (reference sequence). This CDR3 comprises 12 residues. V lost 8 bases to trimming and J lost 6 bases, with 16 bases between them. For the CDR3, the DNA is TGCAGTTCGACGGTTGGGGCCGCTGAAGCTTTCTTT. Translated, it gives CSSTVGAAEAFF.

The CDR3 sequence is CATSSGSVQDTQYF. The CDR3 DNA follows: TGTGCCACCAGCAGCGGCAGCGTGCAAGACACCCAGTACTTC. The chain couples TRBV15 to TRBJ2-7; no reliable D call. Per the germline V gene, CDR1 is LNHNV and CDR2 is YYDKDF (reference sequence). With 3 bases removed from V and 10 bases from J, the gap between germline ends came to 19 bases. The CDR3 is made up of 14 amino acids.

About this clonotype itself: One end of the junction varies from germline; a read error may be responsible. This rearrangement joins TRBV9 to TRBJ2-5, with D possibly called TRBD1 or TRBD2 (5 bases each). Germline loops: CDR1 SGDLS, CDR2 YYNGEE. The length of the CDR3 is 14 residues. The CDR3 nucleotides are TGTGCCAGCAGCGGAGGGACCGAGCAACAGAATTTTGACTTC. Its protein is CASSGGTEQQNFDF.

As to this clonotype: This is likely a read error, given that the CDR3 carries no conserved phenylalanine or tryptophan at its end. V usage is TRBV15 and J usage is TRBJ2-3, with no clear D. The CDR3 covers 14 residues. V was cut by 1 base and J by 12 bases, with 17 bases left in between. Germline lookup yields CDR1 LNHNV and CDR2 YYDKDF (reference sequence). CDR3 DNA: TGTGCCACCAGCAGAGGCAGCGAGCACGAGACCCAGTATGTC. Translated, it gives CATSRGSEHETQYV.

The chain's CDR3 is CASSLRGRYEQYF. The DNA for the CDR3 is TGTGCCAGCAGTCTGAGGGGCCGCTACGAGCAGTACTTC. This sequence joins TRBV5-6 and TRBJ2-7; D tentatively fits TRBD1 or TRBD2 (5 bases each). V lost 5 bases and J 3 bases, leaving 12 bases between the germline ends. The CDR3 runs 13 residues. Germline CDR1 reads SGHDT; CDR2 reads YYEEEE.

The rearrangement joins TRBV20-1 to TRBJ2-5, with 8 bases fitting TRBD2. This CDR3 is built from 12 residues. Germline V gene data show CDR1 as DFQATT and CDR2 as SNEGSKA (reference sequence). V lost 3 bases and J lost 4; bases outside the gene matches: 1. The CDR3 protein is CSASGGVETQYF. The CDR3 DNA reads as TGCAGTGCTAGCGGGGGGGTAGAGACCCAGTACTTC.